This T cell receptor (beta chain) came from a study of shared clonotypes between healthy human individuals. Across the study: Per donor, three plates held CD4 naive cells, three held CD4 memory, two held CD8 naive and one held CD8 memory.

The method was immunoSEQ multiplex PCR; TCRdb's version includes in-frame clones alone and lacks a portion of them. In the table there are more than 550,000 clones, about 91% of which are singletons. CD45RO-negative cells were positively selected for CCR7, leaving out terminally differentiated effector memory CD45RA+ cells. This CDR3 has 14 residues. Germline lookup yields CDR1 SGHRS and CDR2 YFSETQ. Trimming removed 3 bases from V and 7 bases from J, with 13 bases in between. Sequencing used naive CD8+ T cells sorted from blood. The genes are TRBV5-1 and TRBJ1-4, with unresolved D. This TCR derives from a man aged 25-40 years in good health. CDR3 nucleotides: TGCGCCAGCAGCTCCTCGGGCCGGGGTGAAAAACTGTTTTTT. Translated, it gives CASSSSGRGEKLFF.